The 24 T cell receptor beta chains below all came from one sample that was sequenced in a study of shared clonotypes between healthy human individuals. Profiled with immunoSEQ multiplex PCR; TCRdb holds only in-frame clones, not every one. Of 2 million or so clones in the sample, roughly 94% are singletons; the top ten hold 0.13%. The sample comprised naive CD4+ T cells sorted from blood. The subset was: CD45RA+ positively selected. The source is a man between 18 and 35 years old in good health.

This clone occurred once. The germline gene is not matched at one end of the junction; a read error may be the cause. The sample carries other DNA sequences with the same CDR3. The chain is built from TRBV7-2 and TRBJ1-2; the D is unclear. This CDR3 has 13 residues. Germline values: CDR1 SGHTA, CDR2 FQGNSA. The CDR3 spells CASSLYSNYGYTF. DNA of the CDR3: TGTGCCAGCAGCTTATACTCTAACTATGGCTACACTTTC.

The gene calls are TRBV10-3 and TRBJ2-7, with D perhaps matching TRBD1 or TRBD2 (5 bases each). CDR3 length equals 11 residues. Looked up from germline, CDR1 is ENHRY and CDR2 is SYGVKD. V lost 8 bases and J lost 6, with 11 bases in between. DNA of the CDR3: TGTGCCATCGGGGGAATTGGCGAGCAGTACTTC. This sequence encodes CAIGGIGEQYF.

CDR3 sequence (DNA): TGTGCCAGCAGTGTAAATGGGGGGGAGACCCAGTACTTC. Translated: CASSVNGGETQYF. The chain couples TRBV6-4 to TRBJ2-5, with D perhaps TRBD2 (6 bases). Germline values: CDR1 MRHNA, CDR2 SNTAGT. The CDR3 has 13 amino acids. V lost 4 bases to trimming and J lost 5 bases, with 11 bases between them.

The rearrangement uses TRBV7-9 and TRBJ2-2, with 8 bases fitting TRBD2. V shed 7 bases and J 1 base; nucleotides not matched to a gene: 5. This CDR3 spans 15 amino acids. Per germline, CDR1 SEHNR and CDR2 FQNEAQ (reference sequence). The CDR3 loop is CASTASGRNTGELFF. As DNA, the CDR3 is TGTGCCAGCACCGCGAGCGGGAGGAACACCGGGGAGCTGTTTTTT.

The chain carries TRBV27 and TRBJ1-1; D unclear. Germline V gene data show CDR1 as MNHEY and CDR2 as SMNVEV (reference sequence). Trimming removed 1 base from V and 4 bases from J, with 7 bases in between. The CDR3 extends over 13 amino acids. CDR3 in DNA: TGTGCCAGCAGTTTATGGGAGGGCACTGAAGCTTTCTTT. Translated, it gives CASSLWEGTEAFF.

This chain connects TRBV2 to TRBJ1-5; 7 nucleotides align to TRBD1. V shed 7 bases and J 2 bases; nucleotides not matched to a gene: 8. Germline CDR1 reads SNHLY; CDR2 reads FYNNEI. The CDR3 length is 15 residues. The CDR3, as DNA: TGTGCCAGCACAAGAGAAACAGGGGGCAATCAGCCCCAGCATTTT. Residues: CASTRETGGNQPQHF. Together with reference TRBV2 and TRBJ1-5, the CDR3 gives the full variable domain: EPEVTQTPSHQVTQMGQEVILRCVPISNHLYFYWYRQILGQKVEFLVSFYNNEISEKSEIFDDQFSVERPDGSNFTLKIRSTKLEDSAMYFCASTRETGGNQPQHFGDGTRLSIL.

V usage is TRBV6-5 and J usage is TRBJ2-7, with a weak D call TRBD2 (5 bases). The V gene's germline CDR1 is MNHEY and CDR2 SVGAGI. This CDR3 comprises 13 residues. The ends were cut back, 7 bases at V and 3 bases at J, with 13 bases in the middle. Here the CDR3 reads CASTGVGGYEQYF. As DNA, the CDR3 is TGTGCCAGCACCGGGGTGGGCGGCTACGAGCAGTACTTC.

The chain couples TRBV5-1 to TRBJ2-3, with 7 bases identical to TRBD1. The ends lost 1 base at V and 3 bases at J; junction bases unmatched: 5. The germline gives CDR1 SGHRS, CDR2 YFSETQ. The CDR3 has 15 amino acids. The CDR3: CASSLSVQGTDTQYF. For the CDR3, the DNA is TGCGCCAGCAGCTTGAGCGTACAGGGGACAGATACGCAGTATTTT.

This clone has just a few counts. V and J are TRBV5-4 and TRBJ2-7; D is ambiguous. Trimming removed 5 bases at V and 2 bases at J, with 14 bases between. The CDR3 is 14 amino acids. Germline CDR1 is SGHNT and CDR2 is YYREEE (reference sequence). The CDR3 protein is CASSPVRGTYEQYF. The CDR3 DNA reads as TGTGCCAGCAGTCCGGTAAGAGGCACCTACGAGCAGTACTTC.

The V gene is TRBV20-1, the J gene TRBJ1-1; D possibly corresponds to TRBD1 (5 bases). Germline CDR1 DFQATT, CDR2 SNEGSKA (reference sequence). V shed 7 bases and J shed 3 bases, with 9 bases lying between them. The CDR3 totals 11 residues. CDR3: CSEGVHTEAFF. The DNA of the CDR3 is TGCAGTGAAGGGGTCCACACTGAAGCTTTCTTT.

The V call is TRBV7-9, the J call TRBJ2-2; 14 bases are a match to TRBD2. V was pared by 6 bases and J by 2 bases, with 8 bases of the junction left unmatched. The CDR3 has 18 amino acids. Per the germline V gene, CDR1 is SEHNR and CDR2 is FQNEAQ (reference sequence). The CDR3 nucleotides read TGTGCCAGCAGATGGACTAGCGGGGGGTCTATTAACACCGGGGAGCTGTTTTTT. Protein sequence: CASRWTSGGSINTGELFF.

This sequence joins TRBV5-6 and TRBJ2-7, with 9 bases lining up with TRBD1. Germline V gives CDR1 SGHDT, CDR2 YYEEEE. The CDR3 loop spans 13 amino acids. V shed 5 bases, J shed 4 bases, and the junction held 4 bases outside the gene matches. The CDR3 spells CASRGQGSYEQYF. CDR3 DNA sequence: TGTGCCAGCAGGGGACAGGGATCTTACGAGCAGTACTTC.

This chain uses TRBV7-8 with TRBJ1-6; D remains ambiguous. Germline-derived CDR1 and CDR2 are SGHVS and FQNEAQ. This CDR3 is 14 amino acids long. The germline V and J ends were trimmed by 3 bases and 7 bases, with 10 bases remaining between them. This CDR3 reads CASSFRRINSPLHF. In nucleotides, the CDR3 is TGTGCCAGCAGCTTCCGACGGATAAATTCACCCCTCCACTTT.

J is TRBJ2-5 and V is TRBV2; tentative D call: TRBD1 (6 bases). The ends were cut back, 4 bases at V and 5 bases at J, with 20 bases in the middle. CDR1 and CDR2 from the germline V gene are SNHLY and FYNNEI. The CDR3 has 16 amino acids. CDR3 sequence reads: CASSVSEPGVGETQYF. The CDR3, as DNA: TGTGCCAGCAGTGTATCCGAGCCAGGGGTGGGGGAGACCCAGTACTTC.

Note on this clone: Other nucleotide sequences in the sample specify the same CDR3. J is TRBJ2-7 and V is TRBV28, with 8 bases that match TRBD1. CDR1 and CDR2 from the germline V gene are MDHEN and SYDVKM. With 5 bases clipped from V and 4 bases from J, the junction kept 7 bases outside the gene matches. The CDR3 is 14 amino acids. CDR3: CASSLGTGSYEQYF. CDR3 DNA sequence: TGTGCCAGCAGTCTCGGGACAGGTAGTTACGAGCAGTACTTC. Based on the CDR3 plus reference TRBV28 and TRBJ2-7, the full variable domain is DVKVTQSSRYLVKRTGEKVFLECVQDMDHENMFWYRQDPGLGLRLIYFSYDVKMKEKGDIPEGYSVSREKKERFSLILESASTNQTSMYLCASSLGTGSYEQYFGPGTRLTVT.

The gene calls are TRBV6-1 and TRBJ2-7, with D perhaps matching TRBD1 (6 bases). CDR1 and CDR2 from the germline V gene are MNHNS and SASEGT. V dropped 6 bases and J dropped 2 bases, with 14 bases sitting between them. The CDR3 covers 14 residues. The CDR3, as DNA: TGTGCCAGCAGGGATCAGGGGAGAACCTACGAGCAGTACTTC. Translation gives CASRDQGRTYEQYF.

The chain links TRBV10-3 to TRBJ2-3; weak D call: TRBD2 (6 bases). CDR1 ENHRY and CDR2 SYGVKD come from the germline V gene. The CDR3 is 17 amino acids. V lost 0 bases and J lost 3, with 16 bases in between. CDR3 sequence reads: CAISESFPGVGTDTQYF. CDR3 in DNA: TGTGCCATCAGTGAGTCGTTCCCGGGGGTCGGGACAGATACGCAGTATTTT.

This clone appeared once. CDR3 amino acids: CASSITGGNEKLFF. The CDR3 DNA sequence: TGTGCCAGCAGTATCACAGGGGGTAATGAAAAACTGTTTTTT. The chain couples TRBV28 to TRBJ1-4, with TRBD1 matching over 8 bases. Per the germline V gene, CDR1 is MDHEN and CDR2 is SYDVKM. Unmatched junction bases numbered 3, after V lost 5 bases and J lost 4 bases. The CDR3 totals 14 residues.

The rearrangement uses TRBV19 and TRBJ2-1, with 10 bases fitting TRBD2. The CDR3 consists of 15 residues. The germline gives CDR1 LNHDA, CDR2 SQIVND (reference sequence). V dropped 2 bases and J dropped 9; count of bases not matched to a gene: 7. The CDR3 nucleotides are TGTGCCAGTAGTATAAACGTAGCGGGAGGAGGTGAGCAGTTCTTC. Its protein product is CASSINVAGGGEQFF. Looking up the rest from reference TRBV19 and TRBJ2-1 gives the full variable domain: DGGITQSPKYLFRKEGQNVTLSCEQNLNHDAMYWYRQDPGQGLRLIYYSQIVNDFQKGDIAEGYSVSREKKESFPLTVTSAQKNPTAFYLCASSINVAGGGEQFFGPGTRLTVL.

The chain links TRBV14 to TRBJ2-5; no definite D call. The V end lost 2 bases, the J end lost 8 bases, and 9 bases lay between the germline ends. The germline gives CDR1 SGHDN, CDR2 FVKESK. The CDR3 is 12 amino acids. CDR3 sequence reads: CASSQREYTQYF. CDR3 DNA: TGTGCCAGCAGCCAAAGGGAATATACCCAGTACTTC. Full variable domain (missing parts from reference TRBV14 and TRBJ2-5): EAGVTQFPSHSVIEKGQTVTLRCDPISGHDNLYWYRRVMGKEIKFLLHFVKESKQDESGMPNNRFLAERTGGTYSTLKVQPAELEDSGVYFCASSQREYTQYFGPGTRLLVL.

The V and J genes are TRBV7-2 and TRBJ1-2, with no clear D. The germline gives CDR1 SGHTA, CDR2 FQGNSA. The CDR3 is 15 amino acids. V lost 1 base and J lost 3, with 12 bases in between. CDR3 sequence reads: CASSLDSASDYGYTF. In DNA, the CDR3 is TGTGCCAGCAGCTTAGACAGCGCGTCTGACTATGGCTACACCTTC.

V is TRBV4-3 and J is TRBJ1-2; 10 nucleotides line up with TRBD1. This CDR3 spans 15 amino acids. Germline V gives CDR1 LGHNA, CDR2 YSLEER. Trimming removed 2 bases from V and 6 bases from J; junction bases left unmatched: 6. Here the CDR3 reads CASSQRGTGDHGYTF. The DNA of the CDR3 is TGCGCCAGCAGCCAACGCGGGACAGGGGATCATGGCTACACCTTC.

J is TRBJ2-5 and V is TRBV5-4; 14 nucleotides match TRBD2. Germline assignment: CDR1 SGHNT and CDR2 YYREEE (reference sequence). Losses at the gene ends were 4 bases for V and 4 bases for J; bases not matched to a gene: 6. The CDR3 sequence is 16 residues long. The CDR3 DNA follows: TGTGCCAGCAGCCCAACGGGACTAGCGGGGGTAGAGACCCAGTACTTC. Protein sequence: CASSPTGLAGVETQYF.

The gene calls are TRBV18 and TRBJ2-1, with 8 bases identical to TRBD2. The CDR3 is 14 residues long. Unmatched junction bases numbered 8, after V lost 0 bases and J lost 13 bases. Germline-derived CDR1 and CDR2 are KGHSH and LQKENI. CDR3 DNA: TGTGCCAGCTCACCACCGGAAAAGCGGGAGTACCAGTTCTTC. Protein sequence: CASSPPEKREYQFF. Filled out from reference TRBV18 and TRBJ2-1, the complete variable domain reads NAGVMQNPRHLVRRRGQEARLRCSPMKGHSHVYWYRQLPEEGLKFMVYLQKENIIDESGMPKERFSAEFPKEGPSILRIQQVVRGDSAAYFCASSPPEKREYQFFGPGTRLTVL.